This TCR gamma chain was found in a study of gamma delta lymphoproliferative disorders and STAT genes. Background on the study: Each gamma-chain library started from at least 50 ng of genomic DNA, using the LymphoTrack Dx TCRG Assay. Study-level results: Nearly all major patient gamma and delta clonotypes were public. Gamma repertoires grouped patients separately from controls; delta repertoires showed no separation.

TCRdb reanalysed the multiplex PCR reads via CATT. The sample yields more than 2,500 gamma-chain clones, 7.5% to 9.5% seen once. PBMCs from patients and controls supplied the genomic DNA for sequencing. The CDR3 contains 30 residues. This clone turned up a few times. Antigen specificity is unknown. Given a far larger clone just one base away, this is likely a sequencing read error. This TCR derives from a human donor in good health. Material: blood. This rearrangement joins TRGV11 to TRGJP1. Being an ORF, TRGV11 has a function that is uncertain. The CDR3 reads CSGWKTKKLEVSKNAHTSTSTSLPGWFKIF. The CDR3 coding sequence is TGCTCAGGTTGGAAGACTAAGAAACTTGAGGTAAGTAAAAATGCTCACACTTCCACTTCCACTTCTTTACCCGGTTGGTTCAAGATATTT.